What follows is one T cell receptor beta chain and its context. The antigen it binds to is not known. No much larger clonotype is one base removed from it; base qualities were not supplied. Ends trimmed: V by 6 bases, J by 1 base; bases unmatched to a gene: 6. The CDR3, from cysteine to phenylalanine, totals 15 residues. The DNA shown is the 45-base CDR3, in frame from base 1. From the germline V gene, CDR1 is SNHLY and CDR2 is FYNNEI. This record belongs to a study of tumor-infiltrating lymphocytes in primary liver carcinoma (dated by TCRdb to the late 2010s). General notes on the study: Four to six patients with histopathologically diagnosed primary liver carcinoma underwent surgical resection in China between November 2015 and 2016. TCRbeta repertoire sequencing, expression microarrays and whole-exome sequencing were combined in the study across five regions of each liver tumor, with adjacent normal tissue and blood also included. A total of roughly 35 specimens from 5 patients went through TCRbeta repertoire sequencing, namely 25 tumor regions, 5 adjacent noncancerous liver tissues and 5 peripheral blood samples. Each sample produced roughly 3.5 to 8 million productive TCRbeta reads, and read depth showed no significant difference between tissue types. The tumors of the five patients were staged as T1-T3 N0M0, with maximum diameters ranging from roughly 4 to 10 cm. Technical replicate repertoires showed high reproducibility, with mean shared-clone rates around 0.91 and correlation coefficients above 0.95. The five patients, three men and two women aged 30 to 69 years, had hepatocellular carcinoma (four) or combined HCC and intrahepatic cholangiocarcinoma (one). Summary of the overall study and its limitations: Only the TCR beta chain was sequenced, which likely underestimates true repertoire diversity because unpaired alpha chains were not captured. Comparison of CD4+ and CD8+ T cell repertoires was precluded by the use of bulk unsorted samples. The study included only five patients, and the authors note findings should be validated in a larger study. Consistent with antigen-driven expansion, pairs of tumor regions showed higher repertoire overlap (mean roughly 35%) than either tumor-adjacent pairs (approximately 17%) or tumor-blood pairs (roughly 15%). The top 250 clones made up a significantly larger repertoire fraction in tumors than in blood (p = 0.039).

Blood RNA was extracted from unsorted whole blood using TRIzol reagent, and germline DNA was obtained with the DNeasy Blood & Tissue kit. Chronic HBV infection was present in the patients, and the patients were treatment-naive at sampling. Around 4 milliliters of peripheral blood were collected into K2EDTA tubes before surgery. Using a constant-region primer and ProtoScript II reverse transcriptase, TCRbeta-specific cDNA was reverse-transcribed from about 460 ng total RNA. TCRbeta libraries were built with three nested multiplex PCR rounds, a slightly modified ARM-PCR procedure. Each of the first two PCR rounds ran for approximately 10 cycles using multiplex TRBV1-TRBV30 forward primers together with a Cbeta reverse primer. A final 25-cycle PCR with Deep VentR polymerase added sample barcodes and Illumina adapters. Before sequencing, amplicons of 200-500 bp were gel-purified using a QIAquick gel extraction kit. The TCRbeta amplicons were sequenced with 250-bp paired-end reads on an Illumina HiSeq 2500. Per the source publication's procedure: To recover full CDR3 sequences, reads were quality-trimmed using Trimmomatic v0.33 and paired reads were then merged using FLASH v1.2.11. MiGEC v1.2.1b assigned V, D and J germline segments to the rearranged TCRbeta sequences. Clonotype statistics and Shannon-Wiener diversity indices were computed with VDJtools v1.0.0. Except for diversity analysis, only the 250 most abundant clonotypes of each sample were used in subsequent analyses to reduce sampling bias. TCRdb redid the processing of the public reads, applying fastp at Q25 and MiXCR, and retained in-frame beta chains. Each entry merges the rows of one CDR3 protein and shows their most common DNA and genes. These V and J calls originate from TCRdb's pipeline instead of the authors' own analysis. Recorded for this sample are roughly 330,000 distinct CDR3 sequences; about 65% of them occurred a single time. 5.5% to 8% of the sample is in the top ten clones.

The TCR was taken from a man aged 40-55 years with primary liver carcinoma and hepatitis B virus infection. This chain is built from TRBV2 and TRBJ2-1, and 7 bases in between align with TRBD1. Sample: peripheral blood. CDR3 reads: CASRETGLSYNEQFF. Read as DNA, the sequence is TGTGCCAGCAGGGAGACAGGGTTATCCTACAATGAGCAGTTCTTC.